What follows describes a single T cell receptor beta chain. The sample comes from a study of T cell changes during pregnancy in multiple sclerosis. Libraries were prepared by immunoSEQ multiplex PCR; TCRdb keeps only in-frame clonotypes and omits some of them. This table holds around 40,000 clones, around 90% found once. The sample consisted of CD4+ T cells from peripheral blood mononuclear cells, taken before pregnancy. The sequence was collected from a female donor with multiple sclerosis, enrolled in a pregnancy study.

The CDR3 sequence is CASTAGTGTGNTIYF. The CDR3 DNA follows: TGTGCCAGCACCGCCGGGACAGGGACCGGAAACACCATATATTTT. The V and J genes are TRBV5-4 and TRBJ1-3; 9 bases line up with TRBD1. The CDR3 loop spans 15 amino acids. The V gene's germline CDR1 is SGHNT and CDR2 YYREEE (reference sequence). V trimming: 6 bases; J trimming: 4 bases; junction bases outside the gene matches: 8.